The following is a T cell receptor (beta chain) sequence with its context. This entry belongs to a study of blood T cells in healthy people across ages. For the second PCR, which ran for roughly 7 to 11 cycles, a sample-barcoded 5' primer and a J-beta primer mix were used. TCRdb re-called the 5' RACE reads with MiXCR, one entry per CDR3 protein. The sample holds 700,000 or so distinct CDR3 sequences, around 41% seen once. Trimming removed 0 bases at V and 5 bases at J, with 8 bases between. Germline V gene lookup returns CDR1 LGHNA and CDR2 YSLEER. The CDR3 loop spans 15 amino acids. The chain employs TRBV4-3 and TRBJ1-6, with unresolved D. The material sequenced was blood. This clonotype originated in an elderly man in good health. CDR3 residues: CASSQDWQDNSPLHF. In nucleotides, the CDR3 is TGCGCCAGCAGCCAAGATTGGCAGGATAATTCACCCCTCCACTTT.